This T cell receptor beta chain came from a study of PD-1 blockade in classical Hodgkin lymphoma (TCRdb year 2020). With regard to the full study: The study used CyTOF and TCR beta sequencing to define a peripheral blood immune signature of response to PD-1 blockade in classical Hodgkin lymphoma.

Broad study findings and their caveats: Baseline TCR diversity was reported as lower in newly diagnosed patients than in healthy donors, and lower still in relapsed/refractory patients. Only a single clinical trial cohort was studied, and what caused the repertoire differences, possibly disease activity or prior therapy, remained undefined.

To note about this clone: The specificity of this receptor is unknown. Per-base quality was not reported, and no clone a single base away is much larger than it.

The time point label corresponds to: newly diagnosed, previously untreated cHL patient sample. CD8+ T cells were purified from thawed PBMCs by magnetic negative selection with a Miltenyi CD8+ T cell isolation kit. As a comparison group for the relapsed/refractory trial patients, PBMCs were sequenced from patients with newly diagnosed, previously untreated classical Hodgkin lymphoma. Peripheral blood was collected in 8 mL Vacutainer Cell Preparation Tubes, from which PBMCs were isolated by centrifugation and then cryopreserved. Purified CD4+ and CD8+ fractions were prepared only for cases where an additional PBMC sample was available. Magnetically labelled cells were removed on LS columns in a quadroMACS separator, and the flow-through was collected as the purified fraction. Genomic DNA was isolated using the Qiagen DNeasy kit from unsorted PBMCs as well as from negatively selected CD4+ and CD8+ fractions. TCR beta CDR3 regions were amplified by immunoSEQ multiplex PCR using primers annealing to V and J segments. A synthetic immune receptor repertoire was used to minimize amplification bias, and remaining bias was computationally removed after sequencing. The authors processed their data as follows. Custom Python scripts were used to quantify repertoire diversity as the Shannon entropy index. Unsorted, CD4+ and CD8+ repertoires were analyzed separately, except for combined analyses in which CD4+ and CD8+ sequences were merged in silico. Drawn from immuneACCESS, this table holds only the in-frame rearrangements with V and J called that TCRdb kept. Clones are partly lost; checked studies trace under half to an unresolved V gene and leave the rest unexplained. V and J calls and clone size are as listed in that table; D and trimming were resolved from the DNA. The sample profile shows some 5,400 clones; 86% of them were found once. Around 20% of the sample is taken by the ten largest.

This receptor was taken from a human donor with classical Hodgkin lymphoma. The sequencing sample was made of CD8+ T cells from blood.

The DNA is as follows: TGCGCCACCCATCGCGGGGACAATGAGCAGTTCTTC. Its product reads: CATHRGDNEQFF. This chain joins TRBV10-2 to TRBJ2-1, with a weak D call of TRBD2 (6 bases match). As encoded in the germline V gene, CDR1 is WSHSY while CDR2 is SAAADI. The CDR3 spans 12 residues, from the cysteine through the phenylalanine. The kept DNA is CDR3 alone, 36 bases in frame from the first base. Between the V and J ends, shortened by 10 bases and 5 bases respectively, the junction contains 12 bases.